A selection of T cell receptor beta chains follows, all from one sample in a study of T cells in Graves' hyperthyroidism and ophthalmopathy. TCRdb recomputed calls from the multiplex PCR reads with MiXCR, one row per CDR3 protein. Here the sample spans fewer than 350,000 distinct CDR3 sequences, 12% to 15% being singletons. Sequenced sample: blood. The source of these receptors is a woman aged 45-65 years with Graves' hyperthyroidism that later progressed to Graves' ophthalmopathy. CDR3s include the opening cysteine and the closing phenylalanine or tryptophan. The order of the fields is V gene, clone size, J gene, D gene, CDR3 DNA, CDR3 protein. D genes are given only for firm matches. Clone size is not always given. Where it is, it says once, few, many or a class for expanded clones.

v_gene: TRBV5-6; abundance: -; j_gene: TRBJ2-5; d_gene: -; CDR3nt: TGTGCCAGCAGCTTGGCTCTAGAGGTGCAGACCCAGTACTTC; CDR3aa: CASSLALEVQTQYF
v_gene: TRBV29-1; abundance: -; j_gene: TRBJ1-2; d_gene: -; CDR3nt: TGCAGCGTTTATGTCCCGGGCTTTCACTATGGCTACACCTTC; CDR3aa: CSVYVPGFHYGYTF
v_gene: TRBV20-1; abundance: -; j_gene: TRBJ2-7; d_gene: TRBD2; CDR3nt: TGCAGTGCTAGAGATGGTGCTAGCGGGCAGTACTTC; CDR3aa: CSARDGASGQYF
v_gene: TRBV12-3/TRBV12-4; abundance: many; j_gene: TRBJ1-2; d_gene: -; CDR3nt: TGTGCCAGCAGTTTTCGGTTCGGCTATGGCTACACCTTC; CDR3aa: CASSFRFGYGYTF
v_gene: TRBV20-1; abundance: many; j_gene: TRBJ2-7; d_gene: -; CDR3nt: TGCAGTGCTAGACCCCAAAGGGAGCAGTACTTC; CDR3aa: CSARPQREQYF
v_gene: TRBV6-1; abundance: many; j_gene: TRBJ2-7; d_gene: TRBD1; CDR3nt: TGTGCCAGCAGTTTTAATAACAGGGGCCCCTACGAGCAGTACTTC; CDR3aa: CASSFNNRGPYEQYF
v_gene: TRBV28; abundance: -; j_gene: TRBJ1-2; d_gene: -; CDR3nt: TGTGCCAGTAGTACCCCCCCGGGACGGGGAGACTATGGCTACACCTTC; CDR3aa: CASSTPPGRGDYGYTF
v_gene: TRBV2; abundance: many; j_gene: TRBJ1-2; d_gene: -; CDR3nt: TGTGCCAGCAGTGAAACTATAGGAGAAAAACGCTATGGCTACACCTTC; CDR3aa: CASSETIGEKRYGYTF
v_gene: TRBV6-1; abundance: many; j_gene: TRBJ2-7; d_gene: -; CDR3nt: TGTGCCAGCAGTGATTGGCCAGGCGATGCCTACGAGCAGTACTTC; CDR3aa: CASSDWPGDAYEQYF
v_gene: TRBV27; abundance: many; j_gene: TRBJ1-6; d_gene: TRBD1; CDR3nt: TGTGCCAGCAGGACAGGGGCCGGAATTAATTCACCCCTCCACTTT; CDR3aa: CASRTGAGINSPLHF
v_gene: TRBV7-9; abundance: few; j_gene: TRBJ1-2; d_gene: -; CDR3nt: TGTGCCAGCAGCTTTACCCGGGGTTCCTATGGCTACACCTTC; CDR3aa: CASSFTRGSYGYTF
v_gene: TRBV11-2; abundance: many; j_gene: TRBJ1-3; d_gene: -; CDR3nt: TGTGCCAGCAGCTTCGAAGTCACGGGAAACACCATATATTTT; CDR3aa: CASSFEVTGNTIYF
v_gene: TRBV4-2; abundance: few; j_gene: TRBJ1-2; d_gene: TRBD1; CDR3nt: TGTGCCAGCAGCCAAGATCAGGGACAGGGTGAGACGGGCTACACCTTC; CDR3aa: CASSQDQGQGETGYTF
v_gene: TRBV20-1; abundance: many; j_gene: TRBJ2-1; d_gene: -; CDR3nt: TGCAGTGCTAGAGATCTCTCCCTTTACAATGAGCAGTTCTTC; CDR3aa: CSARDLSLYNEQFF
v_gene: TRBV5-1; abundance: many; j_gene: TRBJ2-5; d_gene: TRBD1; CDR3nt: TGCGCCAGCAGAGGGAACACAGGGGGAGAGACCCAGTACTTC; CDR3aa: CASRGNTGGETQYF
v_gene: TRBV6-1; abundance: -; j_gene: TRBJ1-1; d_gene: -; CDR3nt: TGTGCCAGCAGTGAATATAAGGGAAGCTGGGTGTTAACTGAAGCTTTCTTT; CDR3aa: CASSEYKGSWVLTEAFF
v_gene: TRBV7-8; abundance: many; j_gene: TRBJ1-1; d_gene: -; CDR3nt: TGTGCCAGCAGCTTAGCCTGGGGGAACACTGAAGCTTTCTTT; CDR3aa: CASSLAWGNTEAFF
v_gene: TRBV24-1; abundance: many; j_gene: TRBJ2-3; d_gene: TRBD2; CDR3nt: TGTGCCACCAGTGACCCGTCAGCGGGAGGCACAGATACGCAGTATTTT; CDR3aa: CATSDPSAGGTDTQYF
v_gene: TRBV20-1; abundance: -; j_gene: TRBJ2-1; d_gene: TRBD2; CDR3nt: TGCAGTGCTAGAGTCCCTAGCGGGAGTTCCTATGAGCAGTTCTTC; CDR3aa: CSARVPSGSSYEQFF
v_gene: TRBV28; abundance: many; j_gene: TRBJ1-2; d_gene: -; CDR3nt: TGTGCCAGCACCCCGGCGGCAGTTCCTAACTATGGCTACACCTTC; CDR3aa: CASTPAAVPNYGYTF
v_gene: TRBV30; abundance: many; j_gene: TRBJ1-2; d_gene: -; CDR3nt: TGTGCCTGGAGTGCCCAGGGGCGGGGCTACACCTTC; CDR3aa: CAWSAQGRGYTF
v_gene: TRBV30; abundance: -; j_gene: TRBJ2-2; d_gene: -; CDR3nt: TGTGCCTGGAGTGTAGCTAACACCGGGGAGCTGTTTTTT; CDR3aa: CAWSVANTGELFF
v_gene: TRBV6-1; abundance: many; j_gene: TRBJ2-7; d_gene: TRBD1; CDR3nt: TGTGCCAGCAGTTGGGACAGGAGCTCCTACAAGCAGTACTTC; CDR3aa: CASSWDRSSYKQYF
v_gene: TRBV27; abundance: -; j_gene: TRBJ1-6; d_gene: TRBD1; CDR3nt: TGTGCCAGCAGTTTAGGTCCTTCGGGACAGGGTGACTCACCCCTCCACTTT; CDR3aa: CASSLGPSGQGDSPLHF
v_gene: TRBV27; abundance: -; j_gene: TRBJ2-7; d_gene: -; CDR3nt: TGTGCCAGCACACCATACAGGGATAGCTACGAGCAGTACTTC; CDR3aa: CASTPYRDSYEQYF